One and the same sample provided the 25 T cell receptor beta chains below, sequenced in a study of neurological immune-mediated disorders. Using its own MiXCR run on the 5' RACE reads, TCRdb lists one record per CDR3 protein. This sample carries roughly 52,000 distinct CDR3 sequences, around 3.5% of them seen once, and the ten largest clones take 5.5% to 7.5%. The specimen was PBMCs. The receptors shown here come from a man aged 55 to 70 with multiple sclerosis.

This clonotype was seen ten or more times. CDR3 loop: CASSPQNTEAFF. CDR3 nucleotide sequence: TGCGCCAGCAGTCCGCAGAACACTGAAGCTTTCTTT. The rearrangement joins TRBV5-1 to TRBJ1-1; no clear D. The CDR3 is made up of 12 amino acids. Trimming removed 5 bases at V and 1 base at J, with 6 bases between. The V gene's germline CDR1 is SGHRS and CDR2 YFSETQ.

This clonotype was observed at least ten times. A read error may be the cause here, since a much bigger clone is one base away. The J gene is TRBJ2-5, the V gene TRBV20-1, with 9 positions matching TRBD1. The CDR3 has 12 amino acids. Germline assignment: CDR1 DFQATT and CDR2 SNEGSKA (reference sequence). V trimming: 6 bases; J trimming: 10 bases; junction bases outside the gene matches: 9. DNA for the CDR3: TGCAGTGCCCGGACAGGGGTACAGAACCAGTACTTC. Translated: CSARTGVQNQYF.

There are many counts of this clonotype. The chain carries TRBV28 and TRBJ1-1; TRBD1 matches 7 bases. Per the germline V gene, CDR1 is MDHEN and CDR2 is SYDVKM. The V and J ends lost 5 bases and 9 bases, in that order; junction bases with no gene match: 9. The CDR3 runs to 13 residues. CDR3: CASSAIPGGKAFF. In DNA, the CDR3 is TGTGCCAGCAGTGCAATTCCAGGGGGAAAAGCTTTCTTT.

This clonotype has ten or more counts. The CDR3 loop is CASTQGRDTQYF. The CDR3 DNA reads as TGTGCCAGTACGCAGGGGAGGGATACGCAGTATTTT. This rearrangement joins TRBV7-9 to TRBJ2-3; either TRBD1 or TRBD2 may supply D (6 bases each). This CDR3 has 12 residues. V lost 9 bases, J lost 6 bases, and 13 bases lay in between. Germline V gene data show CDR1 as SEHNR and CDR2 as FQNEAQ (reference sequence).

This clonotype has a count of ten or more. The chain employs TRBV20-1 and TRBJ2-1, with TRBD2 matching over 8 bases. Trimming cost V 0 bases and J 4 bases; bases outside gene matches: 29. Germline CDR1 is DFQATT and CDR2 is SNEGSKA (reference sequence). This CDR3 comprises 23 residues. CDR3 protein: CSARDGTGDSGSLTKRQYNEQFF. In DNA, the CDR3 is TGCAGTGCTAGAGATGGAACTGGAGACAGCGGGAGTCTGACCAAACGGCAGTACAATGAGCAGTTCTTC.

Ten or more counts support this clonotype. The J gene is TRBJ2-2, the V gene TRBV20-1, with TRBD2 identical over 8 bases. Germline CDR1 DFQATT, CDR2 SNEGSKA (reference sequence). Trimming removed 1 base from V and 4 bases from J; junction bases left unmatched: 8. The CDR3 has 16 amino acids. The CDR3 sequence is CSARGGAGESTGELFF. Here the CDR3 DNA reads TGCAGTGCTAGAGGAGGAGCGGGAGAAAGCACCGGGGAGCTGTTTTTT.

This clonotype has a count of ten or more. The chain uses TRBV14 and TRBJ1-2; no reliable D call. Trimming took off 2 bases at V and 8 bases at J, with 12 bases between the two ends. This CDR3 has 13 amino acids. Germline V lookup: CDR1 SGHDN, CDR2 FVKESK. CDR3 region: CASSQKISWGYTF. Written as DNA, the CDR3 is TGTGCCAGCAGCCAAAAAATAAGCTGGGGCTACACCTTC.

The table lists this clonotype with many counts. This chain links TRBV15 with TRBJ2-1, with 9 bases fitting TRBD2. Trimming removed 2 bases from V and 3 bases from J; junction bases left unmatched: 5. This CDR3 spans 16 amino acids. Germline CDR1 LNHNV, CDR2 YYDKDF (reference sequence). CDR3: CATSRTLAGIYNEQFF. The DNA of the CDR3 is TGTGCCACCAGCAGAACTCTAGCGGGGATCTACAATGAGCAGTTCTTC.

This clonotype came up a few times. This chain connects TRBV5-1 to TRBJ2-1; possible D gene TRBD2, 6 bases. The CDR3 extends over 14 amino acids. CDR1 and CDR2 from the germline V gene are SGHRS and YFSETQ. Trimming shortened V by 4 bases and J by 6 bases, and 14 bases separated the two germline ends. The CDR3 coding sequence is TGCGCCAGCAGCCGTTCGGGGGAAAGCAATGAGCAGTTCTTC. Translated, it gives CASSRSGESNEQFF.

This clonotype has at least ten counts. J is TRBJ1-2 and V is TRBV5-6, with D uncertain. Per germline, CDR1 SGHDT and CDR2 YYEEEE. The V and J ends lost 4 bases and 0 bases respectively, with 10 bases between them. This CDR3 contains 14 residues. CDR3 nucleotides: TGTGCCAGCAGCCCCCGGGCAGCTAACTATGGCTACACCTTC. This translates into CASSPRAANYGYTF.

This clonotype occurred many times. In nucleotides, the CDR3 is TGTGCCAGCAGCCACAAAGCGACATTTTCACCCCTCCACTTT. Its protein is CASSHKATFSPLHF. The V and J genes are TRBV7-2 and TRBJ1-6, with D unresolved. The CDR3 contains 14 residues. V shed 5 bases and J shed 9 bases, with 14 bases lying between them. Looked up from germline, CDR1 is SGHTA and CDR2 is FQGNSA. Variable domain in full (rest from reference TRBV7-2 and TRBJ1-6): GAGVSQSPSNKVTEKGKDVELRCDPISGHTALYWYRQSLGQGLEFLIYFQGNSAPDKSGLPSDRFSAERTGGSVSTLTIQRTQQEDSAVYLCASSHKATFSPLHFGNGTRLTVT.

This clonotype was counted many times. DNA of the CDR3: TGTGCCAGCAGCTTAGGGACACGGAGTGCGGAGCAGTACTTC. Encoded protein: CASSLGTRSAEQYF. This rearrangement joins TRBV5-5 to TRBJ2-7; D possibly corresponds to TRBD1 (6 bases). The CDR3 is 14 amino acids. Germline V CDR1 and CDR2: SGHKS, YYEKEE (reference sequence). Trimming pared 2 bases from V and 7 bases from J, leaving 16 bases between.

This clonotype was observed at least ten times. The rearrangement links TRBV18 to TRBJ1-2; D gene unclear. V was shortened by 2 bases and J by 0 bases, with 13 bases between the two germline ends. The CDR3 sequence is 16 residues long. Germline values: CDR1 KGHSH, CDR2 LQKENI. CDR3 region: CASSPWGAISNYGYTF. The CDR3, as DNA: TGTGCCAGCTCACCATGGGGTGCCATCTCTAACTATGGCTACACCTTC.

In this sample, this clonotype turned up many times. The chain joins TRBV5-1 to TRBJ2-7; D is unresolved. Per the germline V gene, CDR1 is SGHRS and CDR2 is YFSETQ. The CDR3 runs 14 residues. V shed 0 bases and J shed 5 bases, with 12 bases lying between them. The CDR3 DNA reads TGCGCCAGCAGCTTGGCCCGAGTCGGCGACGAGCAGTACTTC. It codes for CASSLARVGDEQYF.

Many counts were recorded for this clonotype. The V and J genes are TRBV29-1 and TRBJ2-7; no clear D gene. The CDR3 has 13 residues. V was cut by 3 bases and J by 6 bases, with 15 bases left in between. Germline V gene data show CDR1 as SQVTM and CDR2 as ANQGSEA. Here the CDR3 reads CSVEVTRKGEQYF. CDR3 bases: TGCAGCGTTGAGGTTACACGTAAGGGCGAGCAGTACTTC.

For this clonotype: A read error is possible here, since a much larger clone lies one base away. The genes are TRBV2 and TRBJ2-3; 8 bases map to TRBD1. CDR1 and CDR2 (germline): SNHLY, FYNNEI. The CDR3 consists of 14 residues. The DNA for the CDR3 is TGTGTCAGCATGGGGACAGGCTACACAGATACGCAGTATTTT. Translated: CVSMGTGYTDTQYF.

Ten or more counts support this clonotype. The V call is TRBV5-1, the J call TRBJ1-6; D is unresolved. V was shortened by 4 bases and J by 3 bases, with 11 bases between the two germline ends. The CDR3 consists of 15 residues. Germline V CDR1 and CDR2: SGHRS, YFSETQ. CDR3 sequence: CASSPATDYNSPLHF. DNA for the CDR3: TGCGCCAGCAGCCCAGCGACGGACTATAATTCACCCCTCCACTTT. Using reference TRBV5-1 and TRBJ1-6 for the parts outside the CDR3, the full variable domain is KAGVTQTPRYLIKTRGQQVTLSCSPISGHRSVSWYQQTPGQGLQFLFEYFSETQRNKGNFPGRFSGRQFSNSRSEMNVSTLELGDSALYLCASSPATDYNSPLHFGNGTRLTVT.

This clonotype was counted at least ten times. The V call is TRBV28, the J call TRBJ2-1; TRBD2 aligns across 7 bases. Germline trimming cut 5 bases from V and 1 base from J; bases unmatched to any gene: 5. This CDR3 is 15 amino acids long. CDR1 is MDHEN and CDR2 is SYDVKM in the germline V gene. The CDR3 nucleotides are TGTGCCAGCAGTCCTCCGGGAGGATCCTACAATGAGCAGTTCTTC. This encodes CASSPPGGSYNEQFF.

In this sample, this clonotype turned up many times. The chain joins TRBV3-1 to TRBJ1-4; the D gene is possibly TRBD1 (5 bases). This CDR3 is 15 amino acids long. The V gene's germline CDR1 is LGHDT and CDR2 YNNKEL (reference sequence). Trimming stripped 3 bases from V and 4 bases from J, with 12 bases between. DNA for the CDR3: TGTGCCAGCAGCCAGGTTGTGGGGGATAATGAAAAACTGTTTTTT. Its protein is CASSQVVGDNEKLFF.

This clonotype has at least ten counts. This chain uses TRBV25-1 with TRBJ2-2; 8 nucleotides agree with TRBD1. The germline V gene has CDR1 MGHDK and CDR2 SYGVNS. The CDR3 is made up of 16 amino acids. The J segment lost 6 bases and the V segment lost 4 bases, leaving 10 bases of the junction unmatched. In nucleotides, the CDR3 is TGTGCCAGCAGTGCACCCGGGACAGGTACCGCCGGGGAGCTGTTTTTT. Its translation: CASSAPGTGTAGELFF.

This clonotype has a count of ten or more. This chain links TRBV15 with TRBJ2-7; the D call may be TRBD1 or TRBD2 (5 bases each). The CDR3 contains 14 residues. V lost 0 bases to trimming and J lost 7 bases, with 13 bases between them. Germline V gives CDR1 LNHNV, CDR2 YYDKDF (reference sequence). CDR3 in DNA: TGTGCCACCAGCAGAGAGGGGGTGGCCGGGGAGCAGTACTTC. Translation: CATSREGVAGEQYF.

There are many counts of this clonotype. The chain has TRBV25-1 and TRBJ1-1; D unclear. This CDR3 has 15 amino acids. The germline CDR1 and CDR2 sequences are MGHDK and SYGVNS. Trimming removed 2 bases at V and 4 bases at J, with 14 bases between. CDR3 sequence (DNA): TGTGCCAGCAGTGAACGAACAATGGGCGCCACTGAAGCTTTCTTT. It yields the protein CASSERTMGATEAFF.

This clonotype was detected ten times or more. The rearrangement links TRBV20-1 to TRBJ1-6; D is possibly TRBD1 (5 bases). V dropped 3 bases and J dropped 4 bases, with 13 bases sitting between them. Per the germline V gene, CDR1 is DFQATT and CDR2 is SNEGSKA (reference sequence). The CDR3 runs 15 residues. The CDR3 DNA reads TGCAGTGCTAGCGTCTCAGGGTCTTATAATTCACCCCTCCACTTT. Protein sequence: CSASVSGSYNSPLHF.

Ten or more counts support this clonotype. The CDR3 loop is CSASGGRGGELFF. In DNA, the CDR3 is TGCAGTGCTTCAGGGGGCCGGGGCGGGGAGCTGTTTTTT. The chain combines TRBV20-1 with TRBJ2-2; 8 nucleotides align to TRBD1. V dropped 5 bases and J dropped 7; count of bases not matched to a gene: 6. CDR3 size: 13 residues. Looked up from germline, CDR1 is DFQATT and CDR2 is SNEGSKA (reference sequence).

This clonotype appeared many times. This chain links TRBV6-1 with TRBJ2-2; 10 bases line up with TRBD1. CDR1 is MNHNS, CDR2 SASEGT, per germline. V gave up 7 bases and J gave up 4 bases; unmatched junction bases: 3. This CDR3 region has 14 residues. CDR3 sequence (DNA): TGTGCCAGCAACGGACAGGGGGTCACCGGGGAGCTGTTTTTT. Protein product: CASNGQGVTGELFF.